The text below deals with one T cell receptor (beta chain). Its antigen is not known. Although they were nominally healthy when sampled, donors likely had unrecorded immune exposures. The data were taken from a study of cytomegalovirus exposure and HLA in healthy donors. Across the study: Of fewer than 450 genotyped donors, roughly 86% clustered with self-reported Caucasian donors. Points from the study as a whole: Most CMV-associated TCR beta chains were later found to appear HLA-restricted.

Germline V gene lookup returns CDR1 LNHNV and CDR2 YYDKDF (reference sequence). This CDR3 contains 22 residues. The junction had 26 bases not matched to a gene; V was cut back by 6 bases and J by 2 bases. Amplification used 60 Vbeta primers and 13 Jbeta primers. As originally analysed: It was a later analysis that counted approximately 81 million unique TCR beta chains, of which some 12 million were shared. Method: immunoSEQ multiplex PCR; TCRdb's copy keeps in-frame clones and lacks some. V, J and clone size reflect that table, while D and trimming were determined from the DNA. This table has 150,000 or so clones, almost 80% appearing once.

Sequencing used PBMCs. The chain employs TRBV15 and TRBJ2-3, with 10 bases lining up with TRBD2. The TCR originated in a man aged 45-60 years in good health and CMV-seropositive. The CDR3 loop reads CATRAVWGTSGEEGGDTDTQYF. As DNA, the CDR3 is TGTGCCACCAGGGCCGTCTGGGGTACTAGCGGGGAGGAGGGGGGCGACACAGATACGCAGTATTTT. The entire variable domain, with the rest obtained from reference TRBV15 and TRBJ2-3, is as follows: DAMVIQNPRYQVTQFGKPVTLSCSQTLNHNVMYWYQQKSSQAPKLLFHYYDKDFNNEADTPDNFQSRRPNTSFCFLDIRSPGLGDTAMYLCATRAVWGTSGEEGGDTDTQYFGPGTRLTVL.